This T cell receptor beta chain is from a study of T cell responses to AZD1222 COVID-19 vaccine (dated by TCRdb to 2020 to 2023). Regarding the study in general: A total of about 230 trial participants underwent TCR sequencing, of whom about 210 received two doses of AZD1222 and about 25 received two doses of the MenACWY control vaccine. Trial participants were enrolled into age subgroups of 18-55, 56-69 and 70-plus years, which contained approximately 150, 28 and 58 TCR-sequenced participants, respectively. What the authors observed across the whole study: Participants were mostly white British and included more females than males, and it was suggested by the authors that clonal diversity may have been underestimated. Conclusions about previously exposed vaccinees were limited because only six AZD1222 recipients were SARS-CoV-2 seropositive at baseline. Because no samples from the day 14 peak response were available, repertoires could be characterized only after the peak T cell response. After two AZD1222 doses, both the breadth and the depth of spike-specific TCRs were significantly higher than at day 0 and than in MenACWY recipients. Reportedly, almost half of the unique spike-specific TCRs recognized epitopes lying outside the regions that are mutated in the B.1.351 and B.1.1.7 variants. The 56-69-year group was small, and its depth increase did not reach significance, likely because of low power. CD4 TCRs associated with the vaccine covered the entire spike protein, and the dominant responses were in regions 160-218 and 743-854.

The CDR3 regions of human TCRbeta chains were analyzed by immunosequencing. Per the source publication's procedure: Repertoire TCRs were matched against a reference library of SARS-CoV-2-specific TCRs generated with the MIRA antigen-specificity platform. Breadth was defined as the fraction of unique TCRs that were SARS-CoV-2-associated, and depth was defined as the fraction of total T cells that were SARS-CoV-2-associated. Using the MIRA data, each spike-specific TCR was mapped to the spike region that the TCR reacts to and placed in a CD4 or CD8 class. Log10-transformed breadth and depth values were compared by one-way ANOVA with Sidak's multiple comparisons tests. As stored in TCRdb, this immuneACCESS dataset retains in-frame rearrangements with V and J assigned. A fraction of the clones does not appear; measured against another copy, unresolved V genes explain less than half of the discrepancy, and the remainder lacks a known reason. The V and J calls and clone size were taken over from that table, and D and trimming were inferred from the DNA. The sample has around 140,000 clones on record, 85% to 90% of them singletons. Jointly, the top ten make up approximately 1.6% of the sample.

The table lists this clone with a count of one. Its antigen target is currently unknown. Base quality data are lacking; no much larger clone is found one base away. V is clipped by 5 bases and J by 3 bases, and the sequence between their germline boundaries is 9 bases long. The CDR3 holds 13 amino acids from the cysteine to the phenylalanine. The kept DNA is CDR3 alone, 39 bases in frame from the first base. Taken from the germline V gene (reference sequence), the CDR1 and CDR2 loops are SGHNT and YYREEE. According to the study, the label for this sample's time point signals: about 28 days (+/-7) after the second vaccine dose. Because spike-specific TCR depth and breadth did not differ between the two schedules, AZD1222 recipients who got a second dose at roughly 4 weeks were pooled with those who got a second dose at roughly 12 weeks. Vaccinee samples were obtained from the UK trials COV001 and COV002, which included a single-blind randomized controlled phase 2/3 trial of AZD1222 (ChAdOx1 nCoV-19) in healthy adults. For TCRbeta chain sequencing, PBMC samples from trial participants were taken at day 0 and at day 28 after the second dose.

The sequence was obtained from an adult who received the AZD1222 COVID-19 vaccine. The rearranged chain carries TRBV5-4 and TRBJ1-3; there is no confident call for the D gene. The specimen comprised peripheral blood, sampled 28 days after the second AZD1222 dose. The CDR3 protein sequence reads: CASRSWGGNTIYF. The DNA is TGTGCCAGCAGATCATGGGGTGGAAACACCATATATTTT.